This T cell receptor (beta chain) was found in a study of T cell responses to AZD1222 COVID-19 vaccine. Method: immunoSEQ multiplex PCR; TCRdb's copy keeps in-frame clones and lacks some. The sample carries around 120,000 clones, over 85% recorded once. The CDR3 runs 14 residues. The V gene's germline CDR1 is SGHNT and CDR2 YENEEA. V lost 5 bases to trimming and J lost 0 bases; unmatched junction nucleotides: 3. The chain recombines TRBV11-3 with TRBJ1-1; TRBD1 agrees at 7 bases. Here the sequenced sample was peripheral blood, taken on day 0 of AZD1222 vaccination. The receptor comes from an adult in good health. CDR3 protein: CASSRDSVNTEAFF. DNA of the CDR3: TGTGCCAGCAGCCGGGACAGCGTGAACACTGAAGCTTTCTTT.